The clone carrying this T cell receptor (beta chain) was observed a few times. Antigen: not known. Treatment here: oral pan-JAK inhibitor, 5-10 mg twice daily. Separation by sorting yielded CD4+ and CD8+ T cells from PBMCs. This sample was included in a study of CD8+ T cells in alopecia areata. Overall study context: Percent of scalp involved defined treated patients' severity scores.

The germline CDR1 and CDR2 sequences are SQVTM and ANQGSEA. Deletions cut 0 bases from V and 3 bases from J, with 6 bases between. The CDR3 has 12 residues. General study results and limits: Tofacitinib yielded significantly lower scalp clonality and fewer expanded CD8+ clones among the top 100. Among patients, TCR sharing was less clear than in mice, a difference possibly due in part to HLA diversity in the patient population.

The sequencing template was cDNA reverse transcribed from extracted RNA. The protocol was immunoSEQ multiplex PCR, while the TCRdb copy is restricted to in-frame clones and leaves out a portion. The table lists around 100,000 clones, over 75% of them singletons, with around 10% in the top ten. The chain recombines TRBV29-1 with TRBJ2-7, with D unclear. The sample in question was CD8+ T cells sorted from blood, obtained at approximately week 30, from a patient treated with tofacitinib. This receptor was taken from a human donor with alopecia areata. This chain's CDR3 is CSVEDHIYEQYF. CDR3 DNA sequence: TGCAGCGTTGAAGATCACATCTACGAGCAGTACTTC.